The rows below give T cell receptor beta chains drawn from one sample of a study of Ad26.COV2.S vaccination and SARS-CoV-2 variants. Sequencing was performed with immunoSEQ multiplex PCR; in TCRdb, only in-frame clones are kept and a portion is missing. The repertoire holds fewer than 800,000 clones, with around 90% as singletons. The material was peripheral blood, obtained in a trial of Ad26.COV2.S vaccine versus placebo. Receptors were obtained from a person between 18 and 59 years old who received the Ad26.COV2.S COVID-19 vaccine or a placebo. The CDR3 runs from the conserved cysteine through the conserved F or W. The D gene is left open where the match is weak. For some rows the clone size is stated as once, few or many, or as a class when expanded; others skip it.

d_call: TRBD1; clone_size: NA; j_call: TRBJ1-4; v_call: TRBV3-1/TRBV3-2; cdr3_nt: TGTGCCAGCAGCTTCTCCACAGGGGACCAGACGGAAAAACTGTTTTTT; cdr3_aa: CASSFSTGDQTEKLFF
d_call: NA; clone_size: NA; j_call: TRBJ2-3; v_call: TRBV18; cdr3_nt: TGTGCCAGCTCAGGGTCGAGGGATACGCAGTATTTT; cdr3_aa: CASSGSRDTQYF
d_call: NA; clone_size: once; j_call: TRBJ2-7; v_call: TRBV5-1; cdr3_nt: TGCGCCAGCAGCCCAGACAGGTACGAGCAGTACTTC; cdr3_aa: CASSPDRYEQYF
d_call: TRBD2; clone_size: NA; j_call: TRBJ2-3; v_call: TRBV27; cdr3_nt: TGTGCCAGCAGTTTATTTTCTAGCGGGGGGCCCACAGATACGCAGTATTTT; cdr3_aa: CASSLFSSGGPTDTQYF
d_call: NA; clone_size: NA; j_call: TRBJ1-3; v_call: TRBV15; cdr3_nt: TGTGCCACCAGCAGAGATAGGCAGGTCTCTGGAAACACCATATATTTT; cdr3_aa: CATSRDRQVSGNTIYF
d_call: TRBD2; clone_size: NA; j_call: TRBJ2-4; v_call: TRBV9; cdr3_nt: TGTGCCAGCAGTGCGACTAGCGGGGGCCTCAAAAACATTCAGTACTTC; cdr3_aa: CASSATSGGLKNIQYF
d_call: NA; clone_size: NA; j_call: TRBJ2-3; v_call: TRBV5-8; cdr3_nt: TGTGCCAGCAGCTTGGAGGGAGCAGATACGCAGTATTTT; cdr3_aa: CASSLEGADTQYF
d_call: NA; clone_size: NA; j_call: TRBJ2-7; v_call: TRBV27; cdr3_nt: TGTGCCAGCAGTTTCGGACCCCTCCCTTCCTACGAGCAGTACTTC; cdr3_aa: CASSFGPLPSYEQYF
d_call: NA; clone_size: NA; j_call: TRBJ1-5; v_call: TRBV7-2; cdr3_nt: TGTGCCAGCAGCTTATTTTATAGCAATCAGCCCCAGCATTTT; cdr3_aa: CASSLFYSNQPQHF
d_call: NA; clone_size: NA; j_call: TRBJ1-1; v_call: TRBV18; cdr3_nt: TGTGCCAGCTCACCGGTACAGGGTTCGAACACTGAAGCTTTCTTT; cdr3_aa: CASSPVQGSNTEAFF
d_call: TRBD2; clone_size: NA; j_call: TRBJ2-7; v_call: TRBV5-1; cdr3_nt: TGCGCCAGCAGCTTGGTTAGCGGGAGCTACGAGCAGTACTTC; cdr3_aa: CASSLVSGSYEQYF
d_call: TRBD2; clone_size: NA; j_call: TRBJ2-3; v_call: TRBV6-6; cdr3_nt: TGTGCCAGCAGTTTAGCGGGGGGGCCTCGCACAGATACGCAGTATTTT; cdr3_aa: CASSLAGGPRTDTQYF
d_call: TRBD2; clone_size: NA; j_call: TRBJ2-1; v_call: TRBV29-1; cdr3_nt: TGCAGCGTTGTCATGCTAGCGGGAGTTAAGAATGAGCAGTTCTTC; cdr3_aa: CSVVMLAGVKNEQFF
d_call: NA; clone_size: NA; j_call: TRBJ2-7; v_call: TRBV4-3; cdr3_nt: TGCGCCAGCAGCCAAGAAGGGTCAGGTCTCTACGAGCAGTACTTC; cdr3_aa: CASSQEGSGLYEQYF
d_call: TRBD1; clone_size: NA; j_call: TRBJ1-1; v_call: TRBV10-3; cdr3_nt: TGTGCCATCAGTGAGGGACAGGGACCGAACACTGAAGCTTTCTTT; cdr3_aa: CAISEGQGPNTEAFF
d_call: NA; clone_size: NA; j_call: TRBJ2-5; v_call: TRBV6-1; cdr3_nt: TGTGCCAGCAGTGAATCCCCGGGGGAGACCCAGTACTTC; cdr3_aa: CASSESPGETQYF
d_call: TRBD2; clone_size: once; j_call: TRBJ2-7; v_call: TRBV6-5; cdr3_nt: TGTGCCAGCTGTTTGCTAGCGGAATACGAGCAGTACTTC; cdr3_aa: CASCLLAEYEQYF
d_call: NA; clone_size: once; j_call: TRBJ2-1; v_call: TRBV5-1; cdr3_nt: TGCGCCAGCAGCTTGGGGGATCTTTACTCCTACAATGAGCAGTTCTTC; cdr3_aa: CASSLGDLYSYNEQFF
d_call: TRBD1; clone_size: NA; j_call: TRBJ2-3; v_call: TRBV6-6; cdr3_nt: TGTGCCAGCAGTTATGGGACAGGGAGGACAGATACGCAGTATTTT; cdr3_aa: CASSYGTGRTDTQYF
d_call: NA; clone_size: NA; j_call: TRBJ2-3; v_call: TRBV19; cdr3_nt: TGTGCCAGTACCCCGATGAACACAGATACGCAGTATTTT; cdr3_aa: CASTPMNTDTQYF
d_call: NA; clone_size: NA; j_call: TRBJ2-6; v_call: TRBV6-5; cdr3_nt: TGTGCCAGCAGTTACTCAGGGGCTGGGGCCAACGTCCTGACTTTC; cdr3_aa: CASSYSGAGANVLTF
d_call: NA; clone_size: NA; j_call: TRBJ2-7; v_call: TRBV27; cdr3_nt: TGTGCCAGCAACTCCGGAGGAAACTACGAGCAGTACTTC; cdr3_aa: CASNSGGNYEQYF
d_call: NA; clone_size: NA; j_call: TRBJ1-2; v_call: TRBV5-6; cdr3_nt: TGTGCCAGCAGCCCCGGTGGGTCTGGCTACACCTTC; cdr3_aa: CASSPGGSGYTF
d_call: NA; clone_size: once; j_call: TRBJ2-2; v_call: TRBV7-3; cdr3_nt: TGTGCCAGCAGCTTAGTCGTCGCCGGGGAGCTGTTTTTT; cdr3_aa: CASSLVVAGELFF
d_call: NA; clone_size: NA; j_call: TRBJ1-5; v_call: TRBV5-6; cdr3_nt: TGTGCCAGCAGCTTCGCAGAACCTAGATCGCCCCAGCATTTT; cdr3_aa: CASSFAEPRSPQHF
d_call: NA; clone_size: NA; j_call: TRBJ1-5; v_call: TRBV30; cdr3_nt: TGTGCCTGGAGTACACAGGGAAGACAGCCCCAGCATTTT; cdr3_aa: CAWSTQGRQPQHF